A single sample is the source of the 23 T cell receptor beta chains below, sequenced in a study of beta chain features in type 1 diabetes (dated by TCRdb to the late 2010s). Study-wide findings and limitations: In all four CD4+ subsets, TCRB CDR3 length was moderately but significantly shorter in type 1 diabetes patients.

These receptors' targets are unknown. The library was obtained by the immunoSEQ multiplex PCR assay. The entire isolated RNA was reverse transcribed using the High Capacity cDNA Reverse Transcription Kit, and thus expressed TCRB transcripts were sequenced. This immuneACCESS table, as held by TCRdb, lists in-frame sequences with V and J called but not all clones. Of the missing ones, under half trace to an unresolved V gene in checked studies; the others have no known cause. For this sample the table gives about 660,000 clones, of which around 15% were detected only once. 0.035% to 0.04% of the sample is in the top ten clones. The sequencing sample was made of naive CD4+ T cells from blood. The cell subset or site label here, explained by the study, means: true naive CD4+ T cells. Every receptor here comes from a man aged 18 to 30 with type 1 diabetes.

This rearrangement joins TRBV7-9 to TRBJ2-7; maybe TRBD1 (6 bases). This CDR3 is 14 amino acids long. Germline loops: CDR1 SEHNR, CDR2 FQNEAQ (reference sequence). Trimming took 2 bases from V and 2 from J, leaving 10 bases between them. CDR3 region: CASSLTRGPYEQYF. The CDR3 bases are TGTGCCAGCAGCTTAACCAGGGGTCCCTACGAGCAGTACTTC.

DNA of the CDR3: TGTGCCAGTAGTAACGATGGACTAGCGACCTACAATGAGCAGTTCTTC. This translates into CASSNDGLATYNEQFF. The chain recombines TRBV19 with TRBJ2-1; TRBD2 aligns across 9 bases. The CDR3 covers 16 residues. V shed 4 bases, J shed 2 bases, and the junction held 6 bases outside the gene matches. Germline lookup yields CDR1 LNHDA and CDR2 SQIVND (reference sequence). The full variable domain, with the rest looked up from reference TRBV19 and TRBJ2-1, is DGGITQSPKYLFRKEGQNVTLSCEQNLNHDAMYWYRQDPGQGLRLIYYSQIVNDFQKGDIAEGYSVSREKKESFPLTVTSAQKNPTAFYLCASSNDGLATYNEQFFGPGTRLTVL.

This clone occurred a few times. V usage is TRBV4-2 and J usage is TRBJ2-7; either TRBD1 or TRBD2 may supply D (7 bases each). V gave up 0 bases and J gave up 9 bases, with 21 bases separating them. CDR1 is LGHNA and CDR2 is YNFKEQ in the germline V gene. CDR3 length: 16 amino acids. CDR3 in DNA: TGTGCCAGCAGCCAAGAGGGACAGAATGCCTGGGGGGGGCAGTACTTC. Amino acid sequence: CASSQEGQNAWGGQYF.

The chain employs TRBV18 and TRBJ1-1; D is undetermined. This CDR3 is 14 amino acids long. V shed 1 base and J shed 3 bases, with 9 bases lying between them. Looked up from germline, CDR1 is KGHSH and CDR2 is LQKENI. CDR3 coding DNA: TGTGCCAGCTCACCACGGGAGGATGACACTGAAGCTTTCTTT. This sequence encodes CASSPREDDTEAFF.

This clone was recorded a few times. The V gene is TRBV9, the J gene TRBJ2-5; D is perhaps TRBD1 or TRBD2 (5 bases each). There are 15 residues in the CDR3. In germline, CDR1 is SGDLS, CDR2 YYNGEE. V was clipped by 0 bases and J by 4 bases, with 13 bases between them. The CDR3 spells CASSVGGALGETQYF. In DNA, the CDR3 is TGTGCCAGCAGCGTAGGAGGGGCCCTGGGAGAGACCCAGTACTTC.

This clone turned up a few times. The chain links TRBV7-9 to TRBJ2-1; 9 positions agree with TRBD2. Germline V gene lookup returns CDR1 SEHNR and CDR2 FQNEAQ (reference sequence). The CDR3 has 15 amino acids. After removal of 3 bases from V and 2 bases from J, the junction contained 2 bases not matched to a gene. This chain's CDR3 is CASSFSGGPYNEQFF. CDR3 coding DNA: TGTGCCAGCAGCTTTAGCGGGGGCCCCTACAATGAGCAGTTCTTC.

This clone was seen only a few times. The V call is TRBV9, the J call TRBJ2-1; D possibly corresponds to TRBD2 (5 bases). CDR1 SGDLS and CDR2 YYNGEE come from the germline V gene. V lost 4 bases, J lost 0 bases, and 14 bases lay in between. The CDR3 covers 16 residues. The CDR3 DNA reads TGTGCCAGCAGCTATTCGAACGAGGGCTCCTACAATGAGCAGTTCTTC. As protein: CASSYSNEGSYNEQFF.

The chain uses TRBV5-4 and TRBJ2-3; perhaps TRBD2 as D (5 bases). The germline gives CDR1 SGHNT, CDR2 YYREEE (reference sequence). V gave up 0 bases and J gave up 2 bases, with 13 bases separating them. This CDR3 has 16 residues. CDR3 bases: TGTGCCAGCAGCTTGGGAGGGTATTCGCCCACAGATACGCAGTATTTT. As protein: CASSLGGYSPTDTQYF.

The table lists this clone with a few counts. The chain links TRBV7-2 to TRBJ2-6; D unresolved. Germline lookup yields CDR1 SGHTA and CDR2 FQGNSA. V was shortened by 1 base and J by 2 bases, with 9 bases between the two germline ends. The CDR3 length is 16 residues. The CDR3 sequence is CASSLVRRTGANVLTF. The CDR3 DNA sequence: TGTGCCAGCAGCTTAGTTCGGAGAACTGGGGCCAACGTCCTGACTTTC.

This clone was seen a few times. This chain joins TRBV7-9 and TRBJ2-2; TRBD2 matches at 14 bases. Trimming took 4 bases from V and 7 from J; bases not matched to a gene: 5. The CDR3 is 16 amino acids. The germline V gene has CDR1 SEHNR and CDR2 FQNEAQ (reference sequence). The CDR3 loop is CASSSGLAGADGELFF. The DNA for the CDR3 is TGTGCCAGCAGCTCGGGACTAGCGGGAGCGGACGGGGAGCTGTTTTTT.

The CDR3 DNA reads TGTGCCTGGAGTGTACCACGGACAGACATATACGAGCAGTACTTC. It specifies CAWSVPRTDIYEQYF. The rearrangement joins TRBV30 to TRBJ2-7, with a weak D call TRBD1 (6 bases). This CDR3 spans 15 amino acids. CDR1 and CDR2 (germline): GTSNPN, SVGIG (reference sequence). Trimming cost V 0 bases and J 4 bases, with 16 bases left between them.

This clone was seen a handful of times. This rearrangement joins TRBV5-1 to TRBJ2-1; TRBD2 aligns across 11 bases. Trimming cost V 0 bases and J 5 bases; bases outside gene matches: 4. This CDR3 is 16 amino acids long. Looked up from germline, CDR1 is SGHRS and CDR2 is YFSETQ. CDR3: CASSLALAGGDNEQFF. In DNA, the CDR3 is TGCGCCAGCAGCTTGGCCCTAGCGGGGGGCGACAATGAGCAGTTCTTC.

V gene TRBV5-1 combines with J gene TRBJ2-1; either TRBD1 or TRBD2 may fit D (5 bases each). This CDR3 spans 16 amino acids. Germline CDR1 and CDR2: SGHRS and YFSETQ. V lost 4 bases and J lost 6, with 20 bases in between. CDR3 loop: CASSPILEVGGNEQFF. The CDR3 DNA follows: TGCGCCAGCAGCCCGATACTAGAAGTTGGGGGCAATGAGCAGTTCTTC.

This clone was found a few times. The chain combines TRBV6-1 with TRBJ2-1; D may correspond to TRBD1 or TRBD2 (7 bases each). Per germline, CDR1 MNHNS and CDR2 SASEGT. The CDR3 spans 12 residues. Trimming cost V 6 bases and J 13 bases, with 16 bases left between them. CDR3 sequence (DNA): TGTGCCAGCAGCAATCAGGGGGGGATTCAGTTCTTC. Translated: CASSNQGGIQFF.

Notes on this clone: The same CDR3 can be traced to other DNA sequences in this sample. The gene calls are TRBV28 and TRBJ2-7; D uncertain. V was clipped by 4 bases and J by 3 bases, with 4 bases between them. The CDR3 has 11 residues. Germline V lookup: CDR1 MDHEN, CDR2 SYDVKM. CDR3 protein: CASSWSYEQYF. The CDR3 nucleotides read TGTGCCAGCAGTTGGAGCTACGAGCAGTACTTC.

The rearrangement links TRBV7-9 to TRBJ1-1; D gene ambiguous. Germline V gene lookup returns CDR1 SEHNR and CDR2 FQNEAQ (reference sequence). The CDR3 sequence is 14 residues long. V lost 7 bases to trimming and J lost 0 bases, with 12 bases between them. The CDR3: CASNVAAMNTEAFF. The CDR3 DNA reads as TGTGCCAGCAACGTCGCAGCCATGAACACTGAAGCTTTCTTT.

This sequence joins TRBV2 and TRBJ2-2, with 9 bases fitting TRBD1. This CDR3 has 13 amino acids. Per germline, CDR1 SNHLY and CDR2 FYNNEI. J lost 5 bases, V lost 8 bases, and 3 bases had no gene match. The CDR3 here is CASGTGLTGELFF. The DNA for the CDR3 is TGTGCCAGCGGGACAGGGTTAACCGGGGAGCTGTTTTTT.

The sample holds a few counts of this clone. The V call is TRBV2, the J call TRBJ2-2, with D unclear. The CDR3 sequence is 15 residues long. The V and J ends lost 2 bases and 2 bases respectively, with 9 bases between them. CDR1 and CDR2 from the germline V gene are SNHLY and FYNNEI. CDR3 sequence (DNA): TGTGCCAGCAGTGAAATTAGGGTAAACACCGGGGAGCTGTTTTTT. Translating gives CASSEIRVNTGELFF. Based on the CDR3 plus reference TRBV2 and TRBJ2-2, the full variable domain is EPEVTQTPSHQVTQMGQEVILRCVPISNHLYFYWYRQILGQKVEFLVSFYNNEISEKSEIFDDQFSVERPDGSNFTLKIRSTKLEDSAMYFCASSEIRVNTGELFFGEGSRLTVL.

This chain joins TRBV23-1 and TRBJ1-5; D possibly corresponds to TRBD1 (5 bases). TRBV23-1 is an open reading frame whose function is uncertain. The CDR3 is 16 residues long. Between the trimmed V and J ends, which lost 3 bases and 0 bases, there was a span of 12 bases. The CDR3 DNA reads TGCGCCAGCAGTCACCTTGGACACCCTAGCAATCAGCCCCAGCATTTT. This gives the protein CASSHLGHPSNQPQHF.

This clone was seen more than once but under ten times. The rearrangement links TRBV10-3 to TRBJ1-1; TRBD1 aligns across 9 bases. This CDR3 is built from 14 residues. Trimming removed 10 bases from V and 6 bases from J; junction bases left unmatched: 12. Germline assignment: CDR1 ENHRY and CDR2 SYGVKD. For the CDR3, the DNA is TGTGCCAGCAGCCAAGCACAGGGGGCCTCTGAAGCTTTCTTT. Its protein is CASSQAQGASEAFF.

V and J are TRBV2 and TRBJ2-1; D is possibly TRBD1 (6 bases). The germline V gene has CDR1 SNHLY and CDR2 FYNNEI. This CDR3 has 15 residues. The V and J ends lost 7 bases and 3 bases respectively, with 16 bases between them. The CDR3 DNA is TGTGCCAGCACCTGGACAGTCCCAATCTACAATGAGCAGTTCTTC. Protein: CASTWTVPIYNEQFF.

The table lists this clone with a few counts. Other DNA sequences of this sample code for an identical CDR3. The CDR3, as DNA: TGTGCCAGCAGCCAAGATGGGTCCGGCTACACCTTC. This translates into CASSQDGSGYTF. V and J are TRBV4-2 and TRBJ1-2; D not resolved. The CDR3 totals 12 residues. Germline values: CDR1 LGHNA, CDR2 YNFKEQ. The germline V and J ends were trimmed by 0 bases and 8 bases, with 7 bases remaining between them.

This chain links TRBV7-9 with TRBJ1-2, with D maybe TRBD1 (6 bases). The germline V gene encodes CDR1 SEHNR and CDR2 FQNEAQ (reference sequence). V lost 5 bases and J lost 4, with 14 bases in between. CDR3 size: 14 residues. CDR3 amino acids: CASSLYDRTYGYTF. The CDR3 DNA sequence: TGTGCCAGCAGCCTCTACGACAGGACCTATGGCTACACCTTC.